These T cell receptor beta chains were read from a single sample in a study of Ad26.COV2.S vaccination and SARS-CoV-2 variants. TCRdb keeps only in-frame clones here, not all; method: immunoSEQ multiplex PCR. Among 300,000 to 350,000 clones listed, roughly 84% were seen once. The sample was peripheral blood, taken in a trial of Ad26.COV2.S vaccine versus placebo. Every receptor here comes from a person aged 18-65 years who received the Ad26.COV2.S COVID-19 vaccine or a placebo. The CDR3 runs from the conserved cysteine through the conserved F or W. A D gene is named only where the DNA matches it firmly. Clone sizes are given selectively: once, few, many, or a class where the clone is expanded.

J gene,V gene,clone size,D gene,CDR3 DNA,CDR3 protein
TRBJ1-2,TRBV6-5,-,TRBD1,TGTGCCAGCAGTACTCGGGACAGGGGAAACTATGGCTACACCTTC,CASSTRDRGNYGYTF
TRBJ2-1,TRBV10-3,-,-,TGTGCCATCAGTGAAGTGTCACTCTCCAATGAGCAGTTCTTC,CAISEVSLSNEQFF
TRBJ1-1,TRBV4-1,-,TRBD1,TGCGCCAGCAACCACAGGGGAGACGGGATGAACACTGAAGCTTTCTTT,CASNHRGDGMNTEAFF
TRBJ2-3,TRBV19,-,TRBD2,TGTGCCAGTAGTACCTTTGGGGAGGGCCTCACAGATACGCAGTATTTT,CASSTFGEGLTDTQYF
TRBJ2-1,TRBV29-1,-,-,TGCAGCGTTGAACCCCAAAGCAGTTACGACAATGAGCAGTTCTTC,CSVEPQSSYDNEQFF
TRBJ2-2,TRBV2,-,-,TGTGCCAGCAGTCCCACAGGGAGCTCGGCCGGGGAGCTGTTTTTT,CASSPTGSSAGELFF
TRBJ2-2,TRBV6-5,-,-,TGTGCCAGCAGTTCTAACAAGAACACCGGGGAGCTGTTTTTT,CASSSNKNTGELFF
TRBJ1-2,TRBV6-1,-,-,TGTGCCAGCATCAGGGGAATAGGGGACTATGGCTACACCTTC,CASIRGIGDYGYTF
TRBJ2-7,TRBV7-2,-,TRBD1,TGTGCCAGCAGCTTAGTGTGGGGACAGTCCCGTGGGGAGCAGTACTTC,CASSLVWGQSRGEQYF
TRBJ1-1,TRBV5-6,-,TRBD1,TGTGCCAGCAGCTTTCGAAGGGGGCAAGGCACTGAAGCTTTCTTT,CASSFRRGQGTEAFF
TRBJ2-3,TRBV29-1,-,-,TGCAGCGTTGAAAAGGGGGGCACAGATACGCAGTATTTT,CSVEKGGTDTQYF
TRBJ2-4,TRBV3-1/TRBV3-2,-,TRBD2,TGTGCCAGCAGCCAGCACGGGGAGGGTAAAAACATTCAGTACTTC,CASSQHGEGKNIQYF
TRBJ2-2,TRBV7-9,-,TRBD1,TGTGCCAGCAGCTTAGGGCAGGGGGCGCACAACACCGGGGAGCTGTTTTTT,CASSLGQGAHNTGELFF
TRBJ1-1,TRBV14,few,-,TGTGCCAGCAGCCCCTCATTGAACACTGAAGCTTTCTTT,CASSPSLNTEAFF
TRBJ2-3,TRBV5-1,-,TRBD2,TGCGCCAGCAGCTTGAATAGCGGGGGAGATACGCAGTATTTT,CASSLNSGGDTQYF
TRBJ2-5,TRBV4-1,-,TRBD2,TGCGCCAGCAGCCAACGTAGCGGGGGGGAAAAAGAGACCCAGTACTTC,CASSQRSGGEKETQYF
TRBJ2-2,TRBV30,-,TRBD1,TGTGCCTCCACGGGACAGTTCTTCGGCTCCGGGGAGCTGTTTTTT,CASTGQFFGSGELFF
TRBJ1-1,TRBV11-3,-,-,TGTGCCAGCAGCTTTTCTGGGGTCGACACTGAAGCTTTCTTT,CASSFSGVDTEAFF
TRBJ1-2,TRBV30,-,TRBD1,TGTGCTGTTGAGGACAGGGCCGAGACGGCGGGCTACACCTTC,CAVEDRAETAGYTF
TRBJ1-3,TRBV7-9,-,-,TGTGCCAGCAGCTTATTTCTGGCACAGACCTACTCTGGAAACACCATATATTTT,CASSLFLAQTYSGNTIYF
TRBJ1-2,TRBV4-2,few,TRBD1,TGTGCCAGCAGCCCTGGGGACAGCCCTAACTATGGCTACACCTTC,CASSPGDSPNYGYTF
TRBJ2-3,TRBV5-1,-,-,TGCGCCAGCAGCTTCTGGGGGGGCACAGATACGCAGTATTTT,CASSFWGGTDTQYF
TRBJ2-3,TRBV14,once,-,TGTGCCAGCAGCGCTGTCGCGGGGACCCCCTATAGCACAGATACGCAGTATTTT,CASSAVAGTPYSTDTQYF
TRBJ2-1,TRBV11-2,-,-,TGTGCCAGCAGCCCGTTGAATGAGCAGTTCTTC,CASSPLNEQFF
TRBJ2-5,TRBV2,few,TRBD1,TGTGCCAGCGGACAGGGAGTGCAGACCCAGTACTTC,CASGQGVQTQYF
TRBJ1-5,TRBV18,-,TRBD1,TGTGCCAGCTCCACCAACGCGGGGACAGACAATCAGCCCCAGCATTTT,CASSTNAGTDNQPQHF
TRBJ1-4,TRBV7-9,once,-,TGTGCCAGCAGCCGCCCTGGGGGGGAGAATGAAAAACTGTTTTTT,CASSRPGGENEKLFF
TRBJ2-1,TRBV6-2/TRBV6-3,few,-,TGTGCCAGCAGTCGAAACTACAATGAGCAGTTCTTC,CASSRNYNEQFF
TRBJ1-1,TRBV7-9,many,-,TGTGCCAGCAGCTCCGGGGGCGTCGGAGCTTTCTTT,CASSSGGVGAFF
TRBJ1-1,TRBV7-9,-,-,TGTGCCAGCACCTTCGGGGGAATTAAAACTGAAGCTTTCTTT,CASTFGGIKTEAFF
TRBJ2-7,TRBV7-8,-,-,TGTGCCAGCAGCCCTACCCTCGGGGCAGCAACTAGCTCCTACGAGCAGTACTTC,CASSPTLGAATSSYEQYF
TRBJ2-5,TRBV11-2,-,TRBD2,TGTGCCAGCAGCTTTACAACTAGCGGGGGTCAAGAGACCCAGTACTTC,CASSFTTSGGQETQYF
TRBJ2-2,TRBV5-1,once,-,TGCGCCAGCAGCTCCCTTCTCCTCAGGGACACCGGGGAGCTGTTTTTT,CASSSLLLRDTGELFF